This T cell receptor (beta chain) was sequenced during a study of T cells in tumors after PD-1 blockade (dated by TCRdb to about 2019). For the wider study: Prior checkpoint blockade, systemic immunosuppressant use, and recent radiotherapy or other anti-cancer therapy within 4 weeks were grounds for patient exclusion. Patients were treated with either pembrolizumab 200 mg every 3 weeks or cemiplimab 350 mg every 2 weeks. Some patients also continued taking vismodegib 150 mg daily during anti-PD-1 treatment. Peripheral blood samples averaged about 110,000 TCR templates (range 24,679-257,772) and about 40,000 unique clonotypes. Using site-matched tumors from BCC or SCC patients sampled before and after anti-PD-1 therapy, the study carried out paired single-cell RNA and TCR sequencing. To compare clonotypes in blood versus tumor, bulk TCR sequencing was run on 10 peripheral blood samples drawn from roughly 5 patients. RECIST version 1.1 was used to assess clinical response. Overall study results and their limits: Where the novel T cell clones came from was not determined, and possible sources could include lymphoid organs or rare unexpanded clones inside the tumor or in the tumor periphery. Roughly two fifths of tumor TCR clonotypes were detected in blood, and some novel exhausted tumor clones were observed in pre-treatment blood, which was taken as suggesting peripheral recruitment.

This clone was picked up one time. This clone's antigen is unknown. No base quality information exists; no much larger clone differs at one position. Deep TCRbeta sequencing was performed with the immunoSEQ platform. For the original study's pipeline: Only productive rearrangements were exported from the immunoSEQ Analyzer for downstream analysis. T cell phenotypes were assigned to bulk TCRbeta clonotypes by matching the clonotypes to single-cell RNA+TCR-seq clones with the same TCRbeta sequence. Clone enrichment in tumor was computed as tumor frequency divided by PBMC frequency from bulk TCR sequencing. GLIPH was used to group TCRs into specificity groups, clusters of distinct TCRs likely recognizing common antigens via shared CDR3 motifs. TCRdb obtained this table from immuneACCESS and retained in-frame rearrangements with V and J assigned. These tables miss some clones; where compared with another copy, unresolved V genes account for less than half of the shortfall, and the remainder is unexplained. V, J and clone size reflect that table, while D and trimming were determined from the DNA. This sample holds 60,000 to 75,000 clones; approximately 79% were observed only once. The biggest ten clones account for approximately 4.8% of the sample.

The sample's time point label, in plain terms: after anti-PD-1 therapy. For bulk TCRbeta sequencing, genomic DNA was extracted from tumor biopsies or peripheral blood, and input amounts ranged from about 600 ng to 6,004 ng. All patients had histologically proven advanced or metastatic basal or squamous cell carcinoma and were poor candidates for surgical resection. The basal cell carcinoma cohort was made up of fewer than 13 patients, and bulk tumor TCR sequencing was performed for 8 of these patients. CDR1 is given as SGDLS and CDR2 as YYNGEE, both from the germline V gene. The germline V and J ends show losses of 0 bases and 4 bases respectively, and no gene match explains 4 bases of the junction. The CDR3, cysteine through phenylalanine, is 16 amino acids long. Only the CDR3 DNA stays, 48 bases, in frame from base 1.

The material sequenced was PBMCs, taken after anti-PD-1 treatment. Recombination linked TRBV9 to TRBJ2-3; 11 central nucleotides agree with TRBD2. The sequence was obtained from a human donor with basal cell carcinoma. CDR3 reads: CASSVGSGGAADTQYF. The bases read TGTGCCAGCAGCGTAGGTAGCGGGGGGGCGGCAGATACGCAGTATTTT.